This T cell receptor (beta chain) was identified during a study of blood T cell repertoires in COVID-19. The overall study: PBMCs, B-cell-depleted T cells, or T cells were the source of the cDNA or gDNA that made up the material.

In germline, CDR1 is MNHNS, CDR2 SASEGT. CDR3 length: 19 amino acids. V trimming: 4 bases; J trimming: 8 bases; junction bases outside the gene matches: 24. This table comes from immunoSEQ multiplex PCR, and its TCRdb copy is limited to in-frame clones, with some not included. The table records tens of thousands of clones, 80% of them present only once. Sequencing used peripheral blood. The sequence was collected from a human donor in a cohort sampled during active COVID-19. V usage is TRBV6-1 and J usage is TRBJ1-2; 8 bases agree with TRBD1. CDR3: CASSVGQEAGGAHISGYTF. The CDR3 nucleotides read TGTGCCAGCAGTGTGGGACAGGAGGCCGGGGGAGCCCACATATCGGGCTACACCTTC.